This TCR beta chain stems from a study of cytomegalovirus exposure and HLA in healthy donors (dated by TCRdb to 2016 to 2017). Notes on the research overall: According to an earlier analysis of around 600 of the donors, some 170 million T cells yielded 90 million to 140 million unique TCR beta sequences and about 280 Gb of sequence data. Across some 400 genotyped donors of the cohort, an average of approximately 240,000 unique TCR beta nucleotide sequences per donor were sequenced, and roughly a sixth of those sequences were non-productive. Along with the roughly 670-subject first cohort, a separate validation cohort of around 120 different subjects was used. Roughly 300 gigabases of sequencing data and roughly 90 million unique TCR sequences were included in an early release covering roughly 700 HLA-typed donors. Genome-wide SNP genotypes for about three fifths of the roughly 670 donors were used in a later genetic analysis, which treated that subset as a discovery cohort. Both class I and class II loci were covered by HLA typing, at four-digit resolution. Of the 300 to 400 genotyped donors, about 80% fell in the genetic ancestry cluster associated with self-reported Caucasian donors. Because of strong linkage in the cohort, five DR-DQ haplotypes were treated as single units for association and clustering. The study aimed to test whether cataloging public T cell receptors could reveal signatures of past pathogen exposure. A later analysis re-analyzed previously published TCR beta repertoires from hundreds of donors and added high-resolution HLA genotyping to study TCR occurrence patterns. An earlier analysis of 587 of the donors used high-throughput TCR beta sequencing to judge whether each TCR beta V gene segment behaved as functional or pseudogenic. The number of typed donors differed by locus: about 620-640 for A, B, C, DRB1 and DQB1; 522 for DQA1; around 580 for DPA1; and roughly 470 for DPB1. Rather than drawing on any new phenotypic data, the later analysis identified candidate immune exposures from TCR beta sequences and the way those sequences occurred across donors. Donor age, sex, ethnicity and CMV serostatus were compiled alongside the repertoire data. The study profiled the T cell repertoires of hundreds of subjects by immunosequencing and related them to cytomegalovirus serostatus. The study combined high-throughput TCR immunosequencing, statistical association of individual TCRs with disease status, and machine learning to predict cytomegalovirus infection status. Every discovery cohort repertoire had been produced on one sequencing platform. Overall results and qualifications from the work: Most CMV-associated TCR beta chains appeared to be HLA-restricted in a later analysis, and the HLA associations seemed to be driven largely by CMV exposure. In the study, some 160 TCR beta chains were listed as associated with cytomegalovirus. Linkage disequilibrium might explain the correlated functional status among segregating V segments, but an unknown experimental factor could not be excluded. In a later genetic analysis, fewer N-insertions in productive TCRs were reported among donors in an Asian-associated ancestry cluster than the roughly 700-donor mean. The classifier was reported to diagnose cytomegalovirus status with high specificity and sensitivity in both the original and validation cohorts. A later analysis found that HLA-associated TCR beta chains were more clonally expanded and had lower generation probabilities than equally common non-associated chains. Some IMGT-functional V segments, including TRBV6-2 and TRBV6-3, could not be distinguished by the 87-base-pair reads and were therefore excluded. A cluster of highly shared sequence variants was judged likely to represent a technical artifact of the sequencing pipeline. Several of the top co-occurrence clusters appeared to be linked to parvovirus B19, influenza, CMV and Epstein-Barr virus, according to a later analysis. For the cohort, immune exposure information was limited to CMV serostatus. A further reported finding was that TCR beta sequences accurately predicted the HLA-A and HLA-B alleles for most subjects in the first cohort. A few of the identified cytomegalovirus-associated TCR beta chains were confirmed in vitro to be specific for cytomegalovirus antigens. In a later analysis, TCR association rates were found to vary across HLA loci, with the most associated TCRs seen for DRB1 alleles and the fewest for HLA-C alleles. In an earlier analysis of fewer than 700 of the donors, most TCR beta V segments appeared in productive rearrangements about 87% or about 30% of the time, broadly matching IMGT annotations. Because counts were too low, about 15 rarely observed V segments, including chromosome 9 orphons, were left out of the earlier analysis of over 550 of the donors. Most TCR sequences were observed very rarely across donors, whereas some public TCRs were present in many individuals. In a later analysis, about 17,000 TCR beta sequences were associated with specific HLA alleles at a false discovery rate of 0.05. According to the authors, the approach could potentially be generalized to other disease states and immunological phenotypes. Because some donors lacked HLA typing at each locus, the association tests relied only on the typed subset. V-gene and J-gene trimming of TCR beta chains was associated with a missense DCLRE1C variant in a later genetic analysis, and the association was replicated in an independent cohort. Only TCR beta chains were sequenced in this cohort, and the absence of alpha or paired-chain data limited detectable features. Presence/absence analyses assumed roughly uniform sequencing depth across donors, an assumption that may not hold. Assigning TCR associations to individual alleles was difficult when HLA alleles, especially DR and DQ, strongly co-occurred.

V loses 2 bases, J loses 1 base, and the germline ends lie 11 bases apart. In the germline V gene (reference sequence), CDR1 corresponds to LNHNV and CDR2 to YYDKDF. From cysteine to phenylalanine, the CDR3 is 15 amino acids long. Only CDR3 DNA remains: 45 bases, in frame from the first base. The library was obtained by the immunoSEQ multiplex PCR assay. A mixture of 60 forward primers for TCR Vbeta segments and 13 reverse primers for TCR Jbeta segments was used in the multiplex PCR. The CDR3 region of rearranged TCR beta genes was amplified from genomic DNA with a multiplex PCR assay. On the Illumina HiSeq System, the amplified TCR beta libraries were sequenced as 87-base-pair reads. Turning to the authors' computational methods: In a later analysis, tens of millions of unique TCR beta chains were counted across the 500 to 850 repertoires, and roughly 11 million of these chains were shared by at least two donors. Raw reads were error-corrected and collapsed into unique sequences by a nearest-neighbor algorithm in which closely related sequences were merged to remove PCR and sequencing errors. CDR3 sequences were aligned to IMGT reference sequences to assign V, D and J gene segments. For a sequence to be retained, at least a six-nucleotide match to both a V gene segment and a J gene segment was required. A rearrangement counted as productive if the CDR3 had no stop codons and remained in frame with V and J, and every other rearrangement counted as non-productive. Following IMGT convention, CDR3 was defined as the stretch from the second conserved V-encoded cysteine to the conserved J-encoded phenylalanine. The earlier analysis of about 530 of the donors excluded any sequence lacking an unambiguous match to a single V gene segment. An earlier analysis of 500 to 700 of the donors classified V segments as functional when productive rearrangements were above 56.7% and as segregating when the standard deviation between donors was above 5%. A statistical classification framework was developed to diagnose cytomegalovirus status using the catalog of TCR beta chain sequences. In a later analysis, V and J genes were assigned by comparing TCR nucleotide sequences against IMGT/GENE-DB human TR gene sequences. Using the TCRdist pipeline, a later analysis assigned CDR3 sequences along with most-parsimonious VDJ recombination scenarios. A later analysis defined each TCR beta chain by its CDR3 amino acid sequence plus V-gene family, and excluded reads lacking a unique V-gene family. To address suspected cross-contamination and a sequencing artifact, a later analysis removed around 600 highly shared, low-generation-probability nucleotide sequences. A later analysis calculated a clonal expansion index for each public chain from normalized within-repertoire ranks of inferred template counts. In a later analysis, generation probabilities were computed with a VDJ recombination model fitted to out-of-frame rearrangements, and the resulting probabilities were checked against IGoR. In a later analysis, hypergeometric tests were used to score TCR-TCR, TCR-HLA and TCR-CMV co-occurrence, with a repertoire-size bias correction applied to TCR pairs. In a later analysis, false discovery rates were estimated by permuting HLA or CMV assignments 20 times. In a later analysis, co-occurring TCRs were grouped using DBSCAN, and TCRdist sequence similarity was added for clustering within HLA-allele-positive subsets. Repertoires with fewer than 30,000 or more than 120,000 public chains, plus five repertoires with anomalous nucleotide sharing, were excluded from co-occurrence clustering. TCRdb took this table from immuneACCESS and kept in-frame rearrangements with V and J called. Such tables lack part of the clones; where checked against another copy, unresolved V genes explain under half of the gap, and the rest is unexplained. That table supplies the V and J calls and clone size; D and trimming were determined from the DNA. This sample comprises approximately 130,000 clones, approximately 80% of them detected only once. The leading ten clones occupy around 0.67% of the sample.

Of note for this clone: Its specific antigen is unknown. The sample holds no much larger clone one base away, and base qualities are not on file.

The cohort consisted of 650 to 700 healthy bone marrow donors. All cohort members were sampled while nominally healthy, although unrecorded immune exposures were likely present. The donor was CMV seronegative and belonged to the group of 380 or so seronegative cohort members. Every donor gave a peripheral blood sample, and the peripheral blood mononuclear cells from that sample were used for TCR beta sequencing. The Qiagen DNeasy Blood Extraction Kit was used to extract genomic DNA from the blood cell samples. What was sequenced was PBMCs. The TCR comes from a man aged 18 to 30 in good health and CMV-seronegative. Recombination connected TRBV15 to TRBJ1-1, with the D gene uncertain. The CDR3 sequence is CATSRTGPPNTEAFF. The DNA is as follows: TGTGCCACCAGCAGAACTGGGCCACCGAACACTGAAGCTTTCTTT.